This T cell receptor (beta chain) was obtained from a study of control samples from healthy donors and cancer patients. TCRdb keeps only in-frame clones here, not all; method: immunoSEQ multiplex PCR. The sample yields roughly 130,000 clones, about 95% seen once. The CDR3 totals 14 residues. The V and J ends lost 4 bases and 4 bases respectively, with 14 bases between them. Germline values: CDR1 SGHNT, CDR2 YYREEE (reference sequence). The sequenced material came from blood. The sequence came from a man aged 30-40 years in good health. The chain uses TRBV5-4 and TRBJ2-5; a weak D match, TRBD2 (6 bases). The chain's CDR3 is CASSGGHGGETQYF. In DNA form, the CDR3 reads TGTGCCAGCAGCGGAGGGCATGGGGGAGAGACCCAGTACTTC.